This entry concerns a single T cell receptor beta chain. Its antigen is undetermined. The data belong to a study of Ad26.COV2.S vaccination and SARS-CoV-2 variants. The wider study: Once or twice, 56 days apart, Ad26.COV2.S was delivered intramuscularly. Study findings and constraints: It was vaccine recipients, not placebo recipients, who had the higher spike-specific TCR breadth.

Some clones are missing from TCRdb's copy, which holds only in-frame ones; the method was immunoSEQ multiplex PCR. The sample yields approximately 480,000 clones, 70% to 90% seen once. Germline V CDR1 and CDR2: MDHEN, SYDVKM. The trim removed 7 bases at V and 7 bases at J, leaving 5 bases unmatched. This CDR3 spans 12 amino acids. Noted treatment: 15 to 20 received Ad26.COV2.S at low or high dose, single or two shots; about five received placebo; per-sample allocation not given. The study sampled participants on day 63 after the first vaccine or placebo injection. The rearrangement links TRBV28 to TRBJ1-2; TRBD1 matches at 8 bases. This material consisted of peripheral blood, taken in a trial of Ad26.COV2.S vaccine versus placebo. The TCR was taken from a person between 18 and 65 years old who received the Ad26.COV2.S COVID-19 vaccine or a placebo. The CDR3 DNA follows: TGTGCCAGCACAGGGGGCTGGAGTGGCTACACCTTC. Its translation is CASTGGWSGYTF.